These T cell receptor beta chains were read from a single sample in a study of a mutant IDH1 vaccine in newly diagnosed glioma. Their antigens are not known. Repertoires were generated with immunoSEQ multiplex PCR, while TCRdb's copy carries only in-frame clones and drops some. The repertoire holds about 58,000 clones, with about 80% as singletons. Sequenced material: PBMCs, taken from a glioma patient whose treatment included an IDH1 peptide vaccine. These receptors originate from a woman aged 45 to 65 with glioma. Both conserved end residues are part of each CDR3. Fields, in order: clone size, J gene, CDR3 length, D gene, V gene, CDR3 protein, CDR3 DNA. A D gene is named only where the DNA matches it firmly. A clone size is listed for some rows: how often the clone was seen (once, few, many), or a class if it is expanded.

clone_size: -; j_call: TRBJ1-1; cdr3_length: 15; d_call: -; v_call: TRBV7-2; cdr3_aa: CASSLGGGWRTEAFF; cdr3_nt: TGTGCCAGCAGCTTAGGGGGGGGGTGGAGAACTGAAGCTTTCTTT
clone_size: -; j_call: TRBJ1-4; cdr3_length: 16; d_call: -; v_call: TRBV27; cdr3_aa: CASSLSTSPRDEKLFF; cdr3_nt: TGTGCCAGCAGTTTATCGACCAGTCCGAGGGATGAAAAACTGTTTTTT
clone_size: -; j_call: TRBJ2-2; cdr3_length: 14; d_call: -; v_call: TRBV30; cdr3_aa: CACTRKSNTGELFF; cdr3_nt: TGTGCCTGCACAAGAAAGTCGAACACCGGGGAGCTGTTTTTT
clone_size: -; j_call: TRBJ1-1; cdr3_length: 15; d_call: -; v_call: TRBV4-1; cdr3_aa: CASSQGGAMNTEAFF; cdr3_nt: TGCGCCAGCAGCCAAGGGGGGGCGATGAACACTGAAGCTTTCTTT
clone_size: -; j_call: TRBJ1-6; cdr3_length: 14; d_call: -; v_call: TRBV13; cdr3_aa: CASSLGGMDSPLHF; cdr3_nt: TGTGCCAGCAGCTTGGGGGGGATGGATTCACCCCTCCACTTT
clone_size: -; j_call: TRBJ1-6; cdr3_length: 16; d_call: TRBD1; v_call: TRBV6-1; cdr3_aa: CASSGQGGFYNSPLHF; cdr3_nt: TGTGCCAGCAGTGGGCAGGGGGGTTTCTATAATTCACCCCTCCACTTT
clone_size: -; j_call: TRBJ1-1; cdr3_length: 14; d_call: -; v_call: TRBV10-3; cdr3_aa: CAISDPGVGTEAFF; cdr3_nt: TGTGCCATCAGCGACCCGGGGGTTGGGACTGAAGCTTTCTTT
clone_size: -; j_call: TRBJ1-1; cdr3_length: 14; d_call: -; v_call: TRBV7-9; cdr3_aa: CASSIRGAGTEAFF; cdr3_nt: TGTGCCAGCAGCATCCGGGGGGCCGGCACTGAAGCTTTCTTT
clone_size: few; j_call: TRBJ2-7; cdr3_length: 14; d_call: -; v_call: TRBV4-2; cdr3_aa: CASSQGVAPYEQYF; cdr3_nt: TGTGCCAGCAGCCAAGGGGTGGCCCCCTACGAGCAGTACTTC
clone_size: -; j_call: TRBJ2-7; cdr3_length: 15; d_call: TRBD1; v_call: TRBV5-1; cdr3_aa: CASSFRQGVFSEQYF; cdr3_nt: TGCGCCAGCAGCTTTCGGCAGGGGGTTTTTTCCGAGCAGTACTTC
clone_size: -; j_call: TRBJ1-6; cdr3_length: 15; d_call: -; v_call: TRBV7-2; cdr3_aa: CASSRRAGGESPLHF; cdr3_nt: TGTGCCAGCAGCAGGAGGGCGGGGGGCGAGTCACCCCTCCACTTT
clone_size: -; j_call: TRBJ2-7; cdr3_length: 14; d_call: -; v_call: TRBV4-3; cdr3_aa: CASSQDIGVYEQYF; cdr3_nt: TGCGCCAGCAGCCAAGATATTGGGGTGTACGAGCAGTACTTC
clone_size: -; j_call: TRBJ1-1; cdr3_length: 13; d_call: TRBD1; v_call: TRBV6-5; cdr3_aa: CASSRDRGAEAFF; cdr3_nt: TGTGCCAGCAGTCGGGACAGGGGGGCTGAAGCTTTCTTT
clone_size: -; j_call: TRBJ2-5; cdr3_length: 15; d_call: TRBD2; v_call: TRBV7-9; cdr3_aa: CASSLVRGGQETQYF; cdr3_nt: TGTGCCAGCAGCTTGGTTCGCGGGGGACAAGAGACCCAGTACTTC
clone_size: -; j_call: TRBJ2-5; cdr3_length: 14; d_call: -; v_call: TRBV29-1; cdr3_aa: CSFNRDNLQETQYF; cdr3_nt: TGCAGCTTTAACCGGGACAACCTACAAGAGACCCAGTACTTC
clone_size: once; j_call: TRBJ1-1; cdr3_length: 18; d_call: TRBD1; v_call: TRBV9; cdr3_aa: CASSDLRDRGSMNTEAFF; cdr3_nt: TGTGCCAGCAGCGACCTCCGGGACAGGGGGTCCATGAACACTGAAGCTTTCTTT
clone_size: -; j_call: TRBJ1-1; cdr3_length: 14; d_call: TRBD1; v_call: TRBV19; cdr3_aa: CATPPGTGGTRTFF; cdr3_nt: TGTGCCACCCCTCCCGGGACAGGGGGCACGAGGACTTTCTTT
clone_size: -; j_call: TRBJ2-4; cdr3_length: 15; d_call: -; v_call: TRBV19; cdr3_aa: CASTASDLAKNIQYF; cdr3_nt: TGTGCCAGTACCGCGTCGGATCTAGCCAAAAACATTCAGTACTTC
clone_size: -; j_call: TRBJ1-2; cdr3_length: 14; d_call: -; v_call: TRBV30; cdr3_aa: CAWSVLGVQAGYTF; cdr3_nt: TGTGCCTGGAGTGTACTGGGGGTCCAGGCTGGCTACACCTTC
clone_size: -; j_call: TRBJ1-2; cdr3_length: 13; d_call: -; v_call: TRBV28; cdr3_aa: CASSWGAINGYTF; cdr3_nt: TGTGCCAGCAGTTGGGGGGCGATTAATGGCTACACCTTC
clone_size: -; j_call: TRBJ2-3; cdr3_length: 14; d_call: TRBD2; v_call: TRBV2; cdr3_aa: CASRTSGRTDTQYF; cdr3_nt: TGTGCCAGCCGGACTAGCGGTCGCACAGATACGCAGTATTTT
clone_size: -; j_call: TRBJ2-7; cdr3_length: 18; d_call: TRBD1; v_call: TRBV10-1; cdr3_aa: CASSGHGTGRTKAYEQYF; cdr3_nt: TGCGCCAGCAGTGGCCACGGGACAGGGAGAACTAAAGCCTACGAGCAGTACTTC
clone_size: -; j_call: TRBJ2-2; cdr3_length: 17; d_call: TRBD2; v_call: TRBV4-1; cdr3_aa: CASSPLGLAANTGELFF; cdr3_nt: TGCGCCAGCAGCCCCCTCGGGCTAGCGGCGAACACCGGGGAGCTGTTTTTT
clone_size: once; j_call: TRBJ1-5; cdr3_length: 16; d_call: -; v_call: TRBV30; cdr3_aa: CACKTGKINSNQPQHF; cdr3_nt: TGTGCCTGCAAAACAGGGAAAATCAATAGCAATCAGCCCCAGCATTTT
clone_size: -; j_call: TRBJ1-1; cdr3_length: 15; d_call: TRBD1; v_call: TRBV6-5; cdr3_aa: CASRDINRGNTEAFF; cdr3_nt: TGTGCCAGCAGAGACATTAACAGGGGGAACACTGAAGCTTTCTTT
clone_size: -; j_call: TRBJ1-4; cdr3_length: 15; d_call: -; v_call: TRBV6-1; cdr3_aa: CASSSDTATNEKLFF; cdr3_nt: TGTGCCAGCAGTTCCGACACAGCAACTAATGAAAAACTGTTTTTT
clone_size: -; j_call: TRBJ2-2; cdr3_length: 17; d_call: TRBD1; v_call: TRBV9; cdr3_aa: CASSGKNRQGITGELFF; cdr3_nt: TGTGCCAGCAGCGGGAAGAATCGACAGGGGATCACCGGGGAGCTGTTTTTT
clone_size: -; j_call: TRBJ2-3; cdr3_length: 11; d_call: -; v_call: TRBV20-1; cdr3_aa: CSASPGDTQYF; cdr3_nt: TGCAGTGCCTCCCCTGGAGATACGCAGTATTTT
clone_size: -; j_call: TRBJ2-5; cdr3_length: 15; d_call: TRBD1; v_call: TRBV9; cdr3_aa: CASSVGTGGLETQYF; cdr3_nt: TGTGCCAGCAGCGTTGGGACAGGGGGGCTCGAGACCCAGTACTTC
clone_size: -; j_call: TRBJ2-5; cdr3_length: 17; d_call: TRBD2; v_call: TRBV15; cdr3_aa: CATSRDRRTREGETQYF; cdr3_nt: TGTGCCACCAGCAGAGACCGACGGACTAGGGAAGGAGAGACCCAGTACTTC
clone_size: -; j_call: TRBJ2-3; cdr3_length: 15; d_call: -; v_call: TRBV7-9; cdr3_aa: CASSYRTESVDTQYF; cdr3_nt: TGTGCCAGCAGCTATCGGACAGAGAGTGTGGATACGCAGTATTTT
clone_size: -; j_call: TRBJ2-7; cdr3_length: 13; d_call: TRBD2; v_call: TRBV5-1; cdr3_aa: CASSPTGGYEQYF; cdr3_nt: TGCGCCAGCAGCCCCACGGGGGGCTACGAGCAGTACTTC
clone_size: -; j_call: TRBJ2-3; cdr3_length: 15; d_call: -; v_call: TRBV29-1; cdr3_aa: CSVEGGGGPTDTQYF; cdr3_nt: TGCAGCGTTGAAGGAGGGGGGGGTCCCACAGATACGCAGTATTTT
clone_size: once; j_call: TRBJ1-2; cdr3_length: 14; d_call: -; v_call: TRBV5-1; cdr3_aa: CASSSEAQGGGYTF; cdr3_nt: TGCGCCAGCAGCTCAGAAGCACAGGGAGGTGGCTACACCTTC
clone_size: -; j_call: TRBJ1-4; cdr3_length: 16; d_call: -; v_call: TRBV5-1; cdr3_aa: CASSFIADAGREKLFF; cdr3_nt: TGCGCCAGCAGCTTCATAGCAGACGCAGGAAGAGAAAAACTGTTTTTT
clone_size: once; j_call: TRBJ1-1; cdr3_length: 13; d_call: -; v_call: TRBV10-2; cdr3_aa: CASGVGGNRAAFF; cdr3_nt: TGCGCCAGCGGAGTAGGAGGGAACAGGGCAGCTTTCTTT
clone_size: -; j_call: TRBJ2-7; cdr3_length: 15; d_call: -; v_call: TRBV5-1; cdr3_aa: CASSPATGSFYEQYF; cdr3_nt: TGCGCCAGCAGCCCCGCAACGGGGTCTTTCTACGAGCAGTACTTC
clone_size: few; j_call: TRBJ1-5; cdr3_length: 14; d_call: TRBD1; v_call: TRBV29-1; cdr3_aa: CSTGDGRSNQPQHF; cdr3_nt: TGCAGCACAGGGGACGGGAGGAGCAATCAGCCCCAGCATTTT
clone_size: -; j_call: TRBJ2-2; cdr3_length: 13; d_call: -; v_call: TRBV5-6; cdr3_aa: CASSLEGVGELFF; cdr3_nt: TGTGCCAGCAGCTTGGAAGGGGTCGGGGAGCTGTTTTTT
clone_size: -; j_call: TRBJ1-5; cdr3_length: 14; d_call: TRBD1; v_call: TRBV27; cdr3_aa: CASSGQGADQPQHF; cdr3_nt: TGTGCCAGCTCTGGACAGGGGGCAGACCAGCCCCAGCATTTT